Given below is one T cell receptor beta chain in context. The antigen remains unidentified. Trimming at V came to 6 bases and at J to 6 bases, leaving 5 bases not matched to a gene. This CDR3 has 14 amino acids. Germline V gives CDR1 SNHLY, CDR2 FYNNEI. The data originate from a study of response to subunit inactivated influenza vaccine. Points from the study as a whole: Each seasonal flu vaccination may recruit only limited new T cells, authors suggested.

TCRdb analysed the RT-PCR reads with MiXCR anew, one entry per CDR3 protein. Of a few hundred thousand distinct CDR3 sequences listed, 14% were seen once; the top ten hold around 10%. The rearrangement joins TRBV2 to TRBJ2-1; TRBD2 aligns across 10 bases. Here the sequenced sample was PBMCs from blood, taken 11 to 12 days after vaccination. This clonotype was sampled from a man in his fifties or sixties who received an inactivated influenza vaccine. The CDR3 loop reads CASSLAGEGNEQFF. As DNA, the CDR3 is TGTGCCAGCAGCCTAGCGGGAGAGGGCAATGAGCAGTTCTTC.